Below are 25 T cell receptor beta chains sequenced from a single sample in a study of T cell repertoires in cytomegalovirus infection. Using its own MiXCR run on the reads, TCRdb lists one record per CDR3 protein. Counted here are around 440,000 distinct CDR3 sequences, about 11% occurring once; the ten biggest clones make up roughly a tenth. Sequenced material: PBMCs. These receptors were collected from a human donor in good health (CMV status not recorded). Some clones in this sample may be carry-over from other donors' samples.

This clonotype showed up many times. CDR3 in amino acids: CASTSTRLAETYEQYF. For the CDR3, the DNA is TGTGCCAGCACCTCTACCCGACTTGCAGAGACCTACGAGCAGTACTTC. The chain has TRBV6-2 or TRBV6-3 and TRBJ2-7; D is undetermined. Per germline, CDR1 MNHEY and CDR2 SVGEGT. The CDR3 covers 16 residues. V gave up 7 bases and J gave up 2 bases, with 21 bases separating them.

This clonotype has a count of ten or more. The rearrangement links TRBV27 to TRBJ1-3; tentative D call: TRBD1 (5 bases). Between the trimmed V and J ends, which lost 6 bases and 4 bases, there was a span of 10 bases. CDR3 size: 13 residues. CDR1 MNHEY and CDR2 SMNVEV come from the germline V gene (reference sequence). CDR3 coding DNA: TGTGCCAGCAGCTTAGGGGCGGGAAACACCATATATTTT. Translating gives CASSLGAGNTIYF.

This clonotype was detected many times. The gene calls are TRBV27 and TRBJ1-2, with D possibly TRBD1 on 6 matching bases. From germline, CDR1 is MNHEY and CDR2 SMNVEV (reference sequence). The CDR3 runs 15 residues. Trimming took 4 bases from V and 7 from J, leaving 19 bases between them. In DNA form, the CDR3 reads TGTGCCAGCAGTTCCAATCGGGCAGGGGACGGTGGCTACACCTTC. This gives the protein CASSSNRAGDGGYTF.

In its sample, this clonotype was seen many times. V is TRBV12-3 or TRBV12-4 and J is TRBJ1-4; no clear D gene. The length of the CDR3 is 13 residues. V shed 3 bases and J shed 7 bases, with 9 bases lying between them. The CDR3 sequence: CASSFRQGEKLFF. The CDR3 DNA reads TGTGCCAGCAGTTTCCGACAAGGTGAAAAACTGTTTTTT.

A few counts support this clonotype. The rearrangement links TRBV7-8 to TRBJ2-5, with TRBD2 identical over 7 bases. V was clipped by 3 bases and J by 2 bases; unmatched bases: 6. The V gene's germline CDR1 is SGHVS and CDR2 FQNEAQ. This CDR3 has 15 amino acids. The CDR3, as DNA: TGTGCCAGCAGCTTCGCGGGAGTGGGGCAAGAGACCCAGTACTTC. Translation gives CASSFAGVGQETQYF.

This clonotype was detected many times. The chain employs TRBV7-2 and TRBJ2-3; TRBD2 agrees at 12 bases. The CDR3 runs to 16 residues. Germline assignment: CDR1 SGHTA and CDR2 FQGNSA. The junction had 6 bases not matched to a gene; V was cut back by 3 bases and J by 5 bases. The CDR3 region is CASSFLAGGLRDTQYF. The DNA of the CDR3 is TGTGCCAGCAGCTTCCTAGCGGGGGGGTTGCGAGATACGCAGTATTTT.

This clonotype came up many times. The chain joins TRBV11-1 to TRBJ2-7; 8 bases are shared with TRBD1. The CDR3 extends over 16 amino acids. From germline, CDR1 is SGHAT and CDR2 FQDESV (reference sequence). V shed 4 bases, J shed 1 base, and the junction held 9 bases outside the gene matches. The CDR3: CASSYYGQGESYEQYF. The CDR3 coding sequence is TGTGCCAGCAGCTACTACGGACAGGGCGAATCCTACGAGCAGTACTTC.

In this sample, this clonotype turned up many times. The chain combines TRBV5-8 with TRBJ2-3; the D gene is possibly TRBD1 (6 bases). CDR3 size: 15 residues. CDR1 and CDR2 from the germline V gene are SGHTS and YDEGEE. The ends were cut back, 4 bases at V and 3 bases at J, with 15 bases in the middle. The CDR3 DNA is TGTGCCAGCAGCCAGACCCACAGGGTTACAGATACGCAGTATTTT. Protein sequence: CASSQTHRVTDTQYF. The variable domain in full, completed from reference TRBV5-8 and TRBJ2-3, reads EAGVTQSPTHLIKTRGQQATLRCSPISGHTSVYWYQQALGLGLQFLLWYDEGEERNRGNFPPRFSGRQFPNYSSELNVNALELEDSALYLCASSQTHRVTDTQYFGPGTRLTVL.

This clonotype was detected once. CDR3 bases: TGTGCCAGCAGCTCGGATTGGACAGGGAGTGGAAACACCATATATTTT. It translates to CASSSDWTGSGNTIYF. The chain combines TRBV7-9 with TRBJ1-3, with 8 bases that match TRBD1. Germline V gene data show CDR1 as SEHNR and CDR2 as FQNEAQ (reference sequence). V gave up 4 bases and J gave up 3 bases; unmatched junction bases: 8. CDR3 size: 16 residues.

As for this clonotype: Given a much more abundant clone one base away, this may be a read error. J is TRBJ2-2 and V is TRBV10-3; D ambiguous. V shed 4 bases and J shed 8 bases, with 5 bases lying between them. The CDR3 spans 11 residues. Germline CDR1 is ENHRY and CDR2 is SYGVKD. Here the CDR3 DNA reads TGTGCCATCAGTGCAGAAGGGGAGCTGTTTTTT. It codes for CAISAEGELFF.

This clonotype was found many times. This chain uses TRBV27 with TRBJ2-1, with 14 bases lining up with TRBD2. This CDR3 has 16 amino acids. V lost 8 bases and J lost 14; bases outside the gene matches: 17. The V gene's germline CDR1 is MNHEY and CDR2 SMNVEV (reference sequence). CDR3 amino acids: CASAPPPGLAGVVEFF. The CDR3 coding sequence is TGTGCCAGCGCACCACCACCGGGACTAGCGGGAGTAGTTGAGTTCTTC.

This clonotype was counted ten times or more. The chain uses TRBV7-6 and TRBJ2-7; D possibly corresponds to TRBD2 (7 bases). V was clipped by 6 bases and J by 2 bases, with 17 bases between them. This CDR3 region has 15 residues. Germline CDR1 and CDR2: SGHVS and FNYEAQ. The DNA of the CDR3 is TGTGCCAGCAGTCTAGGGGGGGCGGGACCCTACGAGCAGTACTTC. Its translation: CASSLGGAGPYEQYF.

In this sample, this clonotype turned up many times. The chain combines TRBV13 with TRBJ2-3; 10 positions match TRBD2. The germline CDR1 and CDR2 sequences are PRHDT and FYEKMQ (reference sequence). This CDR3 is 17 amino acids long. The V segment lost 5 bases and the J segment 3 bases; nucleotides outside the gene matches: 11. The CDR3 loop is CASSLTLAGKTTDTQYF. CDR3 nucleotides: TGTGCCAGCAGCCTCACACTAGCGGGGAAAACTACAGATACGCAGTATTTT.

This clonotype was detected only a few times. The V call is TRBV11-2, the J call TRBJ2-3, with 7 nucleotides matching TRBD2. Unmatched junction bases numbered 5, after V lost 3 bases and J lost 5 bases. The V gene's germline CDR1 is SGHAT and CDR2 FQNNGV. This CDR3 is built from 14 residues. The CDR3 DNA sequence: TGTGCCAGCAGCTTCGGGACTACAGGAGATACGCAGTATTTT. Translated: CASSFGTTGDTQYF. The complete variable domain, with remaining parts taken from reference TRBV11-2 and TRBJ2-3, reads EAGVAQSPRYKIIEKRQSVAFWCNPISGHATLYWYQQILGQGPKLLIQFQNNGVVDDSQLPKDRFSAERLKGVDSTLKIQPAKLEDSAVYLCASSFGTTGDTQYFGPGTRLTVL.

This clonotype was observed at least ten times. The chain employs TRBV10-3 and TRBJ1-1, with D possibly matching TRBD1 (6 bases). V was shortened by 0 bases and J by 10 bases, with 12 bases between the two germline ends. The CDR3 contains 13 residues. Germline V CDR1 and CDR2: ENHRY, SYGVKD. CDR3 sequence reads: CAISESAGDPAFF. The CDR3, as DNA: TGTGCCATCAGTGAGTCGGCAGGGGATCCAGCTTTCTTT.

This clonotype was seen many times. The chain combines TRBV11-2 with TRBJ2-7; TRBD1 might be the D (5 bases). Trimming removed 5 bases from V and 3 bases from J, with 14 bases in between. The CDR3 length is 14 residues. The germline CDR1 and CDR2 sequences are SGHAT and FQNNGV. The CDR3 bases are TGTGCCAGCAGCCGCCAAGGGGTGGGCTACGAGCAGTACTTC. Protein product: CASSRQGVGYEQYF.

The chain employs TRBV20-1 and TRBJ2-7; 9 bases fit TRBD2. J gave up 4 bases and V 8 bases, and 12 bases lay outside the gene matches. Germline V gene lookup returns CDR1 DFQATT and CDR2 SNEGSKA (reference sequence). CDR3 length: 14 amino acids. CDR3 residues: CSTSPGLANYEQYF. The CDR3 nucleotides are TGCAGTACATCCCCCGGACTAGCGAATTACGAGCAGTACTTC.

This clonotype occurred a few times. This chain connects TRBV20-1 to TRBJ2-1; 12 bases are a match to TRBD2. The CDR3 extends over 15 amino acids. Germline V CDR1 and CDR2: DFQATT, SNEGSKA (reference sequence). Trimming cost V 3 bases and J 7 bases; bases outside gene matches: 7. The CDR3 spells CSARGPGTSGNEQFF. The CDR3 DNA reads TGCAGTGCTAGGGGCCCCGGGACTAGCGGGAATGAGCAGTTCTTC.

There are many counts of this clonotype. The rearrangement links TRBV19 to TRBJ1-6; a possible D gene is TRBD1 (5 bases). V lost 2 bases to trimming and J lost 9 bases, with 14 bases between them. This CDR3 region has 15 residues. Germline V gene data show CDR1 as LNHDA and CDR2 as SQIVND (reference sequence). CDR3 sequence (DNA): TGTGCCAGTAGTATAAGGAGGGACCGCGGTTCACCCCTCCACTTT. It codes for CASSIRRDRGSPLHF.

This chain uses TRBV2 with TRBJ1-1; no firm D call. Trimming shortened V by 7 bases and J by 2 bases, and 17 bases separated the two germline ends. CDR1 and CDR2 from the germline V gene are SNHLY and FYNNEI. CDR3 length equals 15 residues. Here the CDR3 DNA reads TGTGCCAGCACTCCCGATGGGTTGGGAAACACTGAAGCTTTCTTT. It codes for CASTPDGLGNTEAFF.

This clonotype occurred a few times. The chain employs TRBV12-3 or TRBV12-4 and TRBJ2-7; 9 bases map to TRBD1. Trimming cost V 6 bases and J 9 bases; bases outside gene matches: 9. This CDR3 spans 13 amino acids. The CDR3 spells CASSRQGGDWQYF. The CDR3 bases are TGTGCCAGCAGCCGACAGGGGGGTGATTGGCAGTACTTC.

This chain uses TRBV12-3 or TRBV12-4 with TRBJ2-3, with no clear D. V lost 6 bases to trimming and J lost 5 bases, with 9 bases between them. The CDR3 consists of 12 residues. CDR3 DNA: TGTGCCAGCAGGCTGTCGGTAGATACGCAGTATTTT. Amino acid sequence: CASRLSVDTQYF.

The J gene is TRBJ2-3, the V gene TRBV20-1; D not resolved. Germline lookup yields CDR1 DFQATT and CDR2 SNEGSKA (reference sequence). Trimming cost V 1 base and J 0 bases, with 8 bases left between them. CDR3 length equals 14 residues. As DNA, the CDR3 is TGCAGTGCTAGAGCTTCAGTAAGCACAGATACGCAGTATTTT. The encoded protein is CSARASVSTDTQYF.

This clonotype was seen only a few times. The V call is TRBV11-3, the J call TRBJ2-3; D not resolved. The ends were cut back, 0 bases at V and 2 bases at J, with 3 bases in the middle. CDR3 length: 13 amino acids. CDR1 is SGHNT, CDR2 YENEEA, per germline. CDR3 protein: CASSLDATDTQYF. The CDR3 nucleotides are TGTGCCAGCAGCTTAGATGCCACAGATACGCAGTATTTT.

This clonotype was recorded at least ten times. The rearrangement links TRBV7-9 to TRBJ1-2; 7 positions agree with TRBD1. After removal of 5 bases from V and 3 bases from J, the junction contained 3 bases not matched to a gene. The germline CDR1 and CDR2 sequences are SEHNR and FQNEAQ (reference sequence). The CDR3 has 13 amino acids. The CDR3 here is CASSRDSYYGYTF. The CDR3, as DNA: TGTGCCAGCAGCCGGGACAGTTACTATGGCTACACCTTC.